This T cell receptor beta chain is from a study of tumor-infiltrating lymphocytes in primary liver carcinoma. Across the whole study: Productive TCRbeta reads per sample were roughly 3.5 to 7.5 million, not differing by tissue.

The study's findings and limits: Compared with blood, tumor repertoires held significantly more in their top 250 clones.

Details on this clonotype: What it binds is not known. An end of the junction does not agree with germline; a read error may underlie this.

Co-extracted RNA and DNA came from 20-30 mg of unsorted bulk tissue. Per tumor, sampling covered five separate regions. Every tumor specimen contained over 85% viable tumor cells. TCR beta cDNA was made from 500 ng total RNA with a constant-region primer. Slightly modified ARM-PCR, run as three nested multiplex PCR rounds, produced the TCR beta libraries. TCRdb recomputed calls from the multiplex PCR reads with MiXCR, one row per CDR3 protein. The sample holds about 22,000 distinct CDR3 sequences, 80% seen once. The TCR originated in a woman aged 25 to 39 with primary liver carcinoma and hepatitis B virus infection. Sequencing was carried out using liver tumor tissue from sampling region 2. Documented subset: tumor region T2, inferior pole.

The CDR3 here is CASRLEPRVTGELFF. Written as DNA, the CDR3 is TGTGCCAGCAGATTGGAACCCAGAGTCACCGGGGAGCTTTTTTTT. The rearrangement joins TRBV5-6 to TRBJ2-2; a weak D match, TRBD2 (5 bases). The CDR3 consists of 15 residues. CDR1 and CDR2 from the germline V gene are SGHDT and YYEEEE.